This T cell receptor (beta chain) was recovered during a study of vaccination and CD4 T cells after COVID-19. This clonotype appeared a few times. Its antigen remains unknown. CDR3 length: 13 amino acids. V dropped 5 bases and J dropped 6 bases, with 12 bases sitting between them. Germline-derived CDR1 and CDR2 are KGHDR and SFDVKD. Sequencing of DNA taken from cultured CD4+ T cells relied on the Oncomine TCR Beta short-read assay. One entry per CDR3 protein, called by TCRdb with MiXCR from the PCR reads. The data show about 24,000 distinct CDR3 sequences, 62% seen once. The sample's treatment: roughly 10-day PBMC culture with coronavirus spike peptide pools or control peptides (ViraFEST assay).

The sequenced sample was CD4+ T cells from blood, cultured in vitro. The origin of this receptor is a human donor who had recovered from COVID-19. V gene TRBV24-1 combines with J gene TRBJ1-1; D gene uncertain. The CDR3 bases are TGTGCCACCAGTGGGGGAGGGCGGCCTGAAGCTTTCTTT. Protein sequence: CATSGGGRPEAFF.